The 19 T cell receptor beta chains reported below all come from one sample, sequenced in a study of Tregs in tolerant kidney transplant recipients. TCRdb's table, derived via immunoSEQ multiplex PCR, lists solely in-frame clones and lacks some. The profile shows over 50,000 clones, about 83% of them singletons. The sample taken for sequencing was CD4+ T cells from blood. These receptors were obtained from a human donor in good health.

This chain uses TRBV11-2 with TRBJ2-1, with TRBD1 identical over 12 bases. Germline CDR1 reads SGHAT; CDR2 reads FQNNGV. The CDR3 is 17 amino acids. V lost 5 bases to trimming and J lost 8 bases; unmatched junction nucleotides: 13. The CDR3 spells CASSTSPWDRGQHEQFF. In DNA, the CDR3 is TGTGCCAGCAGCACCTCCCCCTGGGACAGGGGGCAACATGAGCAGTTCTTC.

The V and J genes are TRBV4-3 and TRBJ1-2; D gene unclear. The CDR3 is made up of 15 amino acids. Per the germline V gene, CDR1 is LGHNA and CDR2 is YSLEER. Trimming took 8 bases from V and 6 from J, leaving 22 bases between them. The CDR3 region has the DNA TGCGCCAGCGCCAGGAGAGGACGTCTCGGGGATGGCTACACCTTC. Its protein product is CASARRGRLGDGYTF.

This chain uses TRBV18 with TRBJ1-5; 9 nucleotides agree with TRBD1. The CDR3 is 14 residues long. V gave up 5 bases and J gave up 15 bases; unmatched junction bases: 14. The germline V gene has CDR1 KGHSH and CDR2 LQKENI. CDR3 region: CASSAMGDREIRHF. The CDR3 DNA reads TGTGCCAGCTCAGCGATGGGGGACAGGGAAATAAGGCATTTT.

The chain uses TRBV12-5 and TRBJ2-7; TRBD1 matches 8 bases. The CDR3 has 16 residues. CDR1 is LGHNT and CDR2 is FRNRAP in the germline V gene. V gave up 0 bases and J gave up 3 bases; unmatched junction bases: 7. Here the CDR3 reads CASGLVLTGGFYEQYF. The DNA of the CDR3 is TGTGCTAGTGGTTTGGTACTAACAGGGGGTTTCTACGAGCAGTACTTC.

A few counts support this clone. The CDR3 region is CASSPVGFADTQYF. The CDR3 DNA follows: TGTGCCAGCAGCCCCGTTGGTTTTGCAGATACGCAGTATTTT. This chain uses TRBV7-3 with TRBJ2-3; D not certain. V was clipped by 5 bases and J by 4 bases, with 13 bases between them. This CDR3 is built from 14 residues. The germline V gene encodes CDR1 SGHTA and CDR2 FQGTGA.

The J gene is TRBJ2-3, the V gene TRBV4-3; D may match TRBD1 or TRBD2 (5 bases each). The CDR3 consists of 17 residues. Looked up from germline, CDR1 is LGHNA and CDR2 is YSLEER. Trimming removed 4 bases at V and 0 bases at J, with 17 bases between. The DNA for the CDR3 is TGCGCCAGCAGCCCCGAAGGTGGGGGACCTAGCACAGATACGCAGTATTTT. This encodes CASSPEGGGPSTDTQYF.

This chain joins TRBV5-1 and TRBJ2-1; 8 nucleotides line up with TRBD2. V lost 0 bases, J lost 5 bases, and 4 bases stayed unmatched. Germline CDR1 and CDR2: SGHRS and YFSETQ. This CDR3 has 15 residues. This CDR3 is CASSLVGTRHNEQFF. Here the CDR3 DNA reads TGCGCCAGCAGCTTGGTAGGGACTAGACACAATGAGCAGTTCTTC.

The chain recombines TRBV7-2 with TRBJ2-7, with D tentatively TRBD1 (5 bases). CDR3 length: 15 residues. In germline, CDR1 is SGHTA, CDR2 FQGNSA. The ends were cut back, 5 bases at V and 3 bases at J, with 17 bases in the middle. In nucleotides, the CDR3 is TGTGCCAGCAGCGTCACAGGTACTGACCTCTACGAGCAGTACTTC. This translates into CASSVTGTDLYEQYF.

The rearrangement links TRBV11-3 to TRBJ2-5; D ambiguous. Trimming removed 1 base from V and 2 bases from J, with 14 bases in between. CDR1 is SGHNT and CDR2 is YENEEA in the germline V gene. The CDR3 sequence is 16 residues long. CDR3 DNA: TGTGCCAGCAGCTTAGTAGGCAGCCCCGAACAAGAGACCCAGTACTTC. It is translated as CASSLVGSPEQETQYF.

This rearrangement joins TRBV11-2 to TRBJ1-2; D is uncertain. The CDR3 loop spans 15 amino acids. V lost 5 bases, J lost 7 bases, and 20 bases lay in between. CDR1 is SGHAT and CDR2 is FQNNGV in the germline V gene. Here the CDR3 DNA reads TGTGCCAGCAGCCCCAGTTTGGGAGGGTCCGCTGGCTACACCTTC. Its protein is CASSPSLGGSAGYTF.

The chain carries TRBV7-2 and TRBJ2-2; TRBD1 might be the D (5 bases). The V gene's germline CDR1 is SGHTA and CDR2 FQGNSA. The CDR3 extends over 14 amino acids. Trimming stripped 4 bases from V and 2 bases from J, with 8 bases between. CDR3 bases: TGTGCCAGCAGCTGGACATCCAACACCGGGGAGCTGTTTTTT. Its translation: CASSWTSNTGELFF.

The rearrangement links TRBV5-6 to TRBJ1-2, with D possibly being TRBD1 (6 bases). Trimming removed 1 base at V and 3 bases at J, with 16 bases between. This CDR3 spans 16 amino acids. Germline V gene lookup returns CDR1 SGHDT and CDR2 YYEEEE. The CDR3 sequence: CASSLSRQAVHYGYTF. In nucleotides, the CDR3 is TGTGCCAGCAGCTTGTCAAGACAGGCGGTCCACTATGGCTACACCTTC. Supplemented by reference TRBV5-6 and TRBJ1-2, the full variable domain reads DAGVTQSPTHLIKTRGQQVTLRCSPKSGHDTVSWYQQALGQGPQFIFQYYEEEERQRGNFPDRFSGHQFPNYSSELNVNALLLGDSALYLCASSLSRQAVHYGYTFGSGTRLTVV.

This clone was seen only once. The CDR3 nucleotides read TGCAGCGTTGAAGCGGGGCGGGTCGGCTACAATGAGCAGTTCTTC. This codes for CSVEAGRVGYNEQFF. This sequence joins TRBV29-1 and TRBJ2-1; D possibly matches TRBD1 or TRBD2 (5 bases each). CDR1 is SQVTM, CDR2 ANQGSEA, per germline. The germline V and J ends were trimmed by 1 base and 3 bases, with 13 bases remaining between them. This CDR3 region has 15 residues.

The chain links TRBV9 to TRBJ2-3, with TRBD2 matching 9 bases. Trimming cost V 2 bases and J 0 bases; bases outside gene matches: 4. The CDR3 sequence is 16 residues long. Germline V CDR1 and CDR2: SGDLS, YYNGEE. Written as DNA, the CDR3 is TGTGCCAGCAGCGTTTCTGCGGGAGGGAGCACAGATACGCAGTATTTT. Amino acids: CASSVSAGGSTDTQYF. The full variable domain, in which reference TRBV9 and TRBJ2-3 provide the parts outside the CDR3, is DSGVTQTPKHLITATGQRVTLRCSPRSGDLSVYWYQQSLDQGLQFLIQYYNGEERAKGNILERFSAQQFPDLHSELNLSSLELGDSALYFCASSVSAGGSTDTQYFGPGTRLTVL.

The rearrangement joins TRBV2 to TRBJ2-7; D may correspond to TRBD1 or TRBD2 (5 bases each). The germline V gene has CDR1 SNHLY and CDR2 FYNNEI. This CDR3 is built from 14 residues. Deletions cut 6 bases from V and 1 base from J, with 13 bases between. The CDR3 DNA follows: TGTGCCAGCAGGGACCGTGGGGGTTCCTACGAGCAGTACTTC. As protein: CASRDRGGSYEQYF.

CDR3 region: CASSQDYRAVDYGYTF. The CDR3 region has the DNA TGTGCCAGCAGCCAAGATTACAGGGCGGTGGACTATGGCTACACCTTC. The chain employs TRBV4-2 and TRBJ1-2; perhaps TRBD1 as D (6 bases). CDR1 LGHNA and CDR2 YNFKEQ come from the germline V gene. This CDR3 comprises 16 residues. V gave up 0 bases and J gave up 3 bases, with 14 bases separating them.

The V gene is TRBV4-2, the J gene TRBJ1-2; D is unresolved. V was trimmed by 0 bases and J by 2 bases, leaving 13 bases between them. The CDR3 runs 16 residues. Germline assignment: CDR1 LGHNA and CDR2 YNFKEQ. As DNA, the CDR3 is TGTGCCAGCAGCCAAGAAGGGCTTAAAGACAACTATGGCTACACCTTC. It encodes CASSQEGLKDNYGYTF.

The V call is TRBV28, the J call TRBJ2-1; D not resolved. From germline, CDR1 is MDHEN and CDR2 SYDVKM. The CDR3 consists of 12 residues. The V and J ends lost 3 bases and 9 bases respectively, with 9 bases between them. DNA of the CDR3: TGTGCCAGCAGTTTCCAGGACCGTGAGCAGTTCTTC. It translates to CASSFQDREQFF. The variable domain in full, completed from reference TRBV28 and TRBJ2-1, reads DVKVTQSSRYLVKRTGEKVFLECVQDMDHENMFWYRQDPGLGLRLIYFSYDVKMKEKGDIPEGYSVSREKKERFSLILESASTNQTSMYLCASSFQDREQFFGPGTRLTVL.

The chain has TRBV5-6 and TRBJ2-7; 7 nucleotides match TRBD1. CDR1 is SGHDT and CDR2 is YYEEEE in the germline V gene. With V trimmed by 4 bases and J by 3 bases, 7 bases remained unmatched. The CDR3 sequence is 14 residues long. The CDR3 reads CASSGDRLNYEQYF. For the CDR3, the DNA is TGTGCCAGCAGCGGGGACAGACTAAACTACGAGCAGTACTTC.